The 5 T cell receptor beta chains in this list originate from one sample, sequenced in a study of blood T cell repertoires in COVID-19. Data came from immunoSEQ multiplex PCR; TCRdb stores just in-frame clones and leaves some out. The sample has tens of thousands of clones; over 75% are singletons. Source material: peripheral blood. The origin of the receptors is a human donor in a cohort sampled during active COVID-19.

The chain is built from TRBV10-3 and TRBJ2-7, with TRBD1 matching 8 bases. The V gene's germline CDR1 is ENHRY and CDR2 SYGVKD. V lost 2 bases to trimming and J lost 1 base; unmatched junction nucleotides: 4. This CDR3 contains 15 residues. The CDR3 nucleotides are TGTGCCATCAGTGAGGGGCAGGGGGCTTCCTACGAGCAGTACTTC. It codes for CAISEGQGASYEQYF.

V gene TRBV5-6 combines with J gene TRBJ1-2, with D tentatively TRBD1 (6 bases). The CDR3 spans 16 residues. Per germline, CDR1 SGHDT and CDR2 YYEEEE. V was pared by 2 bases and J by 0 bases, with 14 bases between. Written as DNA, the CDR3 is TGTGCCAGCAGCTTCGGGGGGCCCTTAGCTAACTATGGCTACACCTTC. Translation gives CASSFGGPLANYGYTF.

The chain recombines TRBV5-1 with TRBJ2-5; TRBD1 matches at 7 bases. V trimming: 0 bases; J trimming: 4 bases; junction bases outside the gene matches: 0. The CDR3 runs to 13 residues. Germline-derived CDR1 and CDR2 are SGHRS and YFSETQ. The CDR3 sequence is CASSLGQGETQYF. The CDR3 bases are TGCGCCAGCAGCTTGGGACAGGGAGAGACCCAGTACTTC.

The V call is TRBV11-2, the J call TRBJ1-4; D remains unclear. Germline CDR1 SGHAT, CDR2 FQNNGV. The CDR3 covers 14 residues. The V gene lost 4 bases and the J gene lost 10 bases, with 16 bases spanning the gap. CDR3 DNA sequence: TGTGCCAGCAGCTCGCCCCACCTAAGCCGAAAACTGTTTTTT. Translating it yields CASSSPHLSRKLFF.

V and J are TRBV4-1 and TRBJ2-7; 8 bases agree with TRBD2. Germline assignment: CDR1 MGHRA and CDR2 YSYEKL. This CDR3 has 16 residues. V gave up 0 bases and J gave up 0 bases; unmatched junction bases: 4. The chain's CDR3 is CASSQDSGGNSYEQYF. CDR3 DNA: TGCGCCAGCAGCCAAGATTCGGGAGGGAACTCCTACGAGCAGTACTTC.